This TCR beta chain was identified in a study of long-term antiretroviral therapy in people with HIV. The immunoSEQ assay was v3.0, run at survey level. Method: immunoSEQ multiplex PCR; TCRdb's copy keeps in-frame clones and lacks some. There are about 20,000 clones in the sample; roughly 84% occur only once, and 3.5% to 5.5% lies in the top ten. There are 13 residues in the CDR3. V was cut by 4 bases and J by 9 bases, with 13 bases left in between. Germline CDR1 SGHTA, CDR2 FQGTGA. This TCR was recovered from a man aged 30 to 39 with HIV. The chain employs TRBV7-3 and TRBJ2-1, with TRBD2 as a possible D gene (6 bases). The sample consisted of unsorted PBMCs, taken about 6.1 years after starting antiretroviral therapy. CDR3: CASSSGSGFEQFF. The CDR3 DNA reads as TGTGCCAGCAGCTCCGGCAGCGGGTTTGAGCAGTTCTTC.